The 24 T cell receptor beta chains below were found in one sample sequenced in a study of T-cell reconstitution after alpha-beta-depleted transplantation in children. The library targeted TCRbeta and was prepared with unique molecular identifiers. MiXCR, applied by TCRdb to the PCR reads, yields one record per CDR3 protein. The data show approximately 350,000 distinct CDR3 sequences, 10% seen once. Source: PBMCs from the stem cell graft donor, taken from the stem cell graft. The receptors were sampled from a human donor who donated a stem cell graft to a child with acute lymphoblastic leukemia.

This clonotype was seen only a few times. The chain carries TRBV5-1 and TRBJ2-7; 13 nucleotides line up with TRBD2. Germline CDR1 reads SGHRS; CDR2 reads YFSETQ. The J segment lost 5 bases and the V segment lost 4 bases, leaving 6 bases of the junction unmatched. There are 15 residues in the CDR3. This CDR3 is CASSPTSGRSNEQYF. In nucleotides, the CDR3 is TGCGCCAGCAGCCCGACTAGCGGGAGGAGCAACGAGCAGTACTTC. Drawing the rest from reference TRBV5-1 and TRBJ2-7, the complete variable domain is KAGVTQTPRYLIKTRGQQVTLSCSPISGHRSVSWYQQTPGQGLQFLFEYFSETQRNKGNFPGRFSGRQFSNSRSEMNVSTLELGDSALYLCASSPTSGRSNEQYFGPGTRLTVT.

The V gene is TRBV5-6, the J gene TRBJ1-2; 7 positions agree with TRBD1. V trimming: 4 bases; J trimming: 1 base; junction bases outside the gene matches: 1. The CDR3 has 13 amino acids. The V gene's germline CDR1 is SGHDT and CDR2 YYEEEE. The CDR3 nucleotides read TGTGCCAGCAGCGACAGGGATAACTATGGCTACACCTTC. Protein product: CASSDRDNYGYTF. Looking up the rest from reference TRBV5-6 and TRBJ1-2 gives the full variable domain: DAGVTQSPTHLIKTRGQQVTLRCSPKSGHDTVSWYQQALGQGPQFIFQYYEEEERQRGNFPDRFSGHQFPNYSSELNVNALLLGDSALYLCASSDRDNYGYTFGSGTRLTVV.

V is TRBV7-6 and J is TRBJ1-3; no clear D. The CDR3 sequence is 12 residues long. The germline V gene encodes CDR1 SGHVS and CDR2 FNYEAQ. The V end was cut by 4 bases, the J end by 8 bases, with 9 bases between. CDR3 coding DNA: TGTGCCAGCAGCTCCTCGGGTTACACCATATATTTT. Translating it yields CASSSSGYTIYF.

In its sample, this clonotype was seen a few times. V gene TRBV2 combines with J gene TRBJ2-3, with 7 positions matching TRBD2. V gave up 4 bases and J gave up 1 base; unmatched junction bases: 11. CDR1 and CDR2 (germline): SNHLY, FYNNEI. The CDR3 runs 17 residues. The CDR3 loop is CASSVPSGAPRTDTQYF. The CDR3 bases are TGTGCCAGCAGTGTTCCTAGCGGAGCCCCCCGCACAGATACGCAGTATTTT.

The table lists this clonotype with a few counts. V is TRBV29-1 and J is TRBJ2-7; D perhaps matches TRBD2 (7 bases). CDR3 size: 16 residues. Trimming left V 0 bases short and J 6 bases short, with 21 bases between. CDR1 SQVTM and CDR2 ANQGSEA come from the germline V gene. The CDR3 region has the DNA TGCAGCGTTGAAGAAGTTAGGGGGGGAATGGCGGTCGAGCAGTACTTC. Translating gives CSVEEVRGGMAVEQYF.

The CDR3 spells CASSLAGQTLTSDVLTF. The CDR3 nucleotides are TGCGCCAGCAGCTTGGCCGGACAGACCCTGACAAGCGACGTCCTGACTTTC. The chain couples TRBV5-1 to TRBJ2-6; D possibly corresponds to TRBD1 (6 bases). Trimming cost V 0 bases and J 11 bases, with 21 bases left between them. CDR1 and CDR2 from the germline V gene are SGHRS and YFSETQ. There are 17 residues in the CDR3.

The chain couples TRBV7-2 to TRBJ2-5; no definite D call. The germline V gene encodes CDR1 SGHTA and CDR2 FQGNSA. Trimming left V 5 bases short and J 8 bases short, with 24 bases between. The CDR3 sequence is 16 residues long. For the CDR3, the DNA is TGTGCCAGCAGCACCGACACTCTAGGGCGTCGCGTCACCCAGTACTTC. Protein product: CASSTDTLGRRVTQYF.

In this sample, this clonotype turned up a few times. V is TRBV5-5 and J is TRBJ2-3, with TRBD1 identical over 7 bases. The CDR3 extends over 15 amino acids. Germline trimming cut 3 bases from V and 0 bases from J; bases unmatched to any gene: 4. Germline CDR1 and CDR2: SGHKS and YYEKEE (reference sequence). DNA for the CDR3: TGTGCCAGCAGCTGGGGACAGTCTAGCACAGATACGCAGTATTTT. It is translated as CASSWGQSSTDTQYF.

Notes on this clonotype: This is likely a read error, given that the CDR3 carries no conserved phenylalanine or tryptophan at its end. The V and J genes are TRBV3-1 and TRBJ2-7; 7 bases map to TRBD1. The CDR3 length is 13 residues. Per germline, CDR1 LGHDT and CDR2 YNNKEL (reference sequence). Trimming removed 5 bases from V and 5 bases from J; junction bases left unmatched: 6. The CDR3 bases are TGTGCCAGCAGCTTCCTGACAGGGAACGAGCAGTACCTC. This codes for CASSFLTGNEQYL.

The chain is built from TRBV10-3 and TRBJ2-2, with D maybe TRBD2 (5 bases). Looked up from germline, CDR1 is ENHRY and CDR2 is SYGVKD. V gave up 6 bases and J gave up 0 bases, with 11 bases separating them. This CDR3 spans 15 amino acids. For the CDR3, the DNA is TGTGCCATCAGGGAGCGGAACGCGAACACCGGGGAGCTGTTTTTT. Residues: CAIRERNANTGELFF.

This clonotype was observed a few times. The CDR3 loop is CSAISGTRLLETQYF. The CDR3 DNA sequence: TGCAGTGCCATATCCGGGACTAGGCTTTTAGAGACCCAGTACTTC. The rearrangement uses TRBV20-1 and TRBJ2-5, with 8 bases that match TRBD2. With 6 bases clipped from V and 4 bases from J, the junction kept 13 bases outside the gene matches. The CDR3 length is 15 residues. Germline CDR1 and CDR2: DFQATT and SNEGSKA (reference sequence).

The chain has TRBV27 and TRBJ2-2; 8 bases match TRBD1. This CDR3 is built from 15 residues. Per the germline V gene, CDR1 is MNHEY and CDR2 is SMNVEV (reference sequence). V lost 2 bases and J lost 8; bases outside the gene matches: 7. The CDR3 DNA follows: TGTGCCAGCAGTTTAGCCCAGGGGGCGTGGGGGGAGCTGTTTTTT. Translating it yields CASSLAQGAWGELFF.

This clonotype was observed at least ten times. The chain recombines TRBV7-8 with TRBJ1-5; D is undetermined. V was pared by 6 bases and J by 2 bases, with 11 bases between. There are 14 residues in the CDR3. The V gene's germline CDR1 is SGHVS and CDR2 FQNEAQ. The CDR3 sequence is CASREGSGNQPQHF. As DNA, the CDR3 is TGTGCCAGCAGGGAGGGAAGTGGCAATCAGCCCCAGCATTTT.

This clonotype has just a few counts. This chain uses TRBV5-5 with TRBJ1-5, with D unresolved. This CDR3 is 15 amino acids long. V lost 1 base, J lost 6 bases, and 14 bases lay in between. CDR1 and CDR2 from the germline V gene are SGHKS and YYEKEE (reference sequence). The CDR3 region is CASSLFFGRGQPQHF. CDR3 bases: TGTGCCAGCAGCTTGTTTTTTGGACGGGGTCAGCCCCAGCATTTT. The complete variable domain, with remaining parts taken from reference TRBV5-5 and TRBJ1-5, reads DAGVTQSPTHLIKTRGQQVTLRCSPISGHKSVSWYQQVLGQGPQFIFQYYEKEERGRGNFPDRFSARQFPNYSSELNVNALLLGDSALYLCASSLFFGRGQPQHFGDGTRLSIL.

This clonotype was detected only a few times. The chain links TRBV11-2 to TRBJ1-6, with D perhaps matching TRBD1 (5 bases). The V end lost 2 bases, the J end lost 6 bases, and 14 bases lay between the germline ends. The CDR3 has 16 amino acids. Germline V lookup: CDR1 SGHAT, CDR2 FQNNGV. This CDR3 is CASSLSGQGRNSPLHF. The CDR3 bases are TGTGCCAGCAGCTTATCTGGACAAGGGCGTAATTCACCCCTCCACTTT.

This clonotype came up a few times. The CDR3 reads CASTWGRNNEQFF. CDR3 DNA: TGTGCCAGCACCTGGGGGCGGAACAATGAGCAGTTCTTC. The chain combines TRBV28 with TRBJ2-1; TRBD1 might be the D (6 bases). Germline V CDR1 and CDR2: MDHEN, SYDVKM. The V end was cut by 7 bases, the J end by 5 bases, with 12 bases between. The CDR3 extends over 13 amino acids.

This chain connects TRBV9 to TRBJ2-6; D is ambiguous. This CDR3 is built from 18 residues. The V end was cut by 0 bases, the J end by 0 bases, with 13 bases between. Looked up from germline, CDR1 is SGDLS and CDR2 is YYNGEE. The CDR3 region is CASSVDSSNFSGANVLTF. CDR3 nucleotide sequence: TGTGCCAGCAGCGTAGACTCCTCAAATTTCTCTGGGGCCAACGTCCTGACTTTC.

This sequence joins TRBV5-1 and TRBJ2-1; TRBD2 aligns across 7 bases. The CDR3 has 15 residues. Germline trimming cut 1 base from V and 6 bases from J; bases unmatched to any gene: 7. CDR1 is SGHRS and CDR2 is YFSETQ in the germline V gene. CDR3 protein: CASSLRQGGSNEQFF. The CDR3, as DNA: TGCGCCAGCAGCTTGAGGCAGGGAGGGTCCAATGAGCAGTTCTTC. Combining the CDR3 with reference TRBV5-1 and TRBJ2-1 gives the whole variable domain KAGVTQTPRYLIKTRGQQVTLSCSPISGHRSVSWYQQTPGQGLQFLFEYFSETQRNKGNFPGRFSGRQFSNSRSEMNVSTLELGDSALYLCASSLRQGGSNEQFFGPGTRLTVL.

This clonotype was counted at least ten times. A junction end diverges from the germline sequence, so it may reflect a read error. V usage is TRBV4-1 and J usage is TRBJ1-2; TRBD1 aligns across 7 bases. The germline CDR1 and CDR2 sequences are MGHRA and YSYEKL. The CDR3 is made up of 13 amino acids. The CDR3, as DNA: TGCGCCAGCAGCCAAGCCCCAAGGACAGGCCTCACATTC. Its protein is CASSQAPRTGLTF.

This chain connects TRBV7-2 to TRBJ2-1; D possibly uses TRBD1 or TRBD2 (7 bases each). Trimming left V 6 bases short and J 10 bases short, with 22 bases between. This CDR3 region has 15 residues. Germline V gives CDR1 SGHTA, CDR2 FQGNSA. The CDR3 DNA is TGTGCCAGCAGATCAGGGGGGGGGTTTGGTAGGGAGCAGTTCTTC. Translation gives CASRSGGGFGREQFF.

Only a few counts were recorded for this clonotype. The chain carries TRBV20-1 and TRBJ2-3, with 16 bases fitting TRBD2. The length of the CDR3 is 17 residues. CDR1 DFQATT and CDR2 SNEGSKA come from the germline V gene (reference sequence). V shed 5 bases, J shed 3 bases, and the junction held 8 bases outside the gene matches. The CDR3 spells CSAGTSGRAGRTDTQYF. As DNA, the CDR3 is TGCAGTGCTGGGACTAGCGGGAGGGCCGGGAGAACAGATACGCAGTATTTT.

As for this clonotype: At one end, the junction sequence differs from germline, possibly due to a read error. The chain couples TRBV7-2 to TRBJ2-3; maybe TRBD1 (5 bases). Germline V gene lookup returns CDR1 SGHTA and CDR2 FQGNSA. CDR3 length: 16 residues. The CDR3 spells CATSLDRPLITDTQYF. The CDR3 nucleotides read TGTGCCACCAGCTTAGACAGACCACTAATCACAGATACGCAGTATTTT.

This clonotype was detected many times. The chain links TRBV5-6 to TRBJ2-1, with 8 nucleotides matching TRBD1. Germline loops: CDR1 SGHDT, CDR2 YYEEEE. The length of the CDR3 is 13 residues. The trim removed 7 bases at V and 0 bases at J, leaving 0 bases unmatched. CDR3 sequence: CASGQGSYNEQFF. For the CDR3, the DNA is TGTGCCAGCGGACAGGGCTCCTACAATGAGCAGTTCTTC.

V usage is TRBV7-9 and J usage is TRBJ2-5; TRBD2 aligns across 7 bases. CDR1 is SEHNR, CDR2 FQNEAQ, per germline (reference sequence). The junction had 6 bases not matched to a gene; V was cut back by 1 base and J by 1 base. The CDR3 loop spans 16 amino acids. DNA of the CDR3: TGTGCCAGCAGCTTAGACGGCGGGAGTGTCCAAGAGACCCAGTACTTC. Amino acids: CASSLDGGSVQETQYF.